This T cell receptor beta chain stems from a study of blood T cell repertoires in COVID-19. Study-level information: Specimens from acute and convalescent COVID-19 originated in the United States, Italy and Spain. The analysed material was cDNA or gDNA that came from T cells, B-cell-depleted T cells, or PBMCs.

This clone appeared a single time. Original analysis: Scientists estimated how many nucleated cells there were by amplifying reference gene primers. Method: immunoSEQ multiplex PCR; TCRdb's copy keeps in-frame clones and lacks some. The DNA gave D and trimming, while V, J and clone size come from that table. The sample lists around 300,000 clones; about four fifths were seen once. The V and J ends lost 5 bases and 10 bases respectively, with 17 bases between them. This CDR3 is built from 13 residues. Germline assignment: CDR1 MGHDK and CDR2 SYGVNS. The genes are TRBV25-1 and TRBJ1-1; D is perhaps TRBD1 (5 bases). Sequencing was carried out using peripheral blood. The sequence was obtained from a man younger than 40 with active or convalescent COVID-19. This CDR3 reads CASSTPTVPGAFF. Written as DNA, the CDR3 is TGTGCCAGCAGTACCCCGACAGTACCGGGAGCTTTCTTT.